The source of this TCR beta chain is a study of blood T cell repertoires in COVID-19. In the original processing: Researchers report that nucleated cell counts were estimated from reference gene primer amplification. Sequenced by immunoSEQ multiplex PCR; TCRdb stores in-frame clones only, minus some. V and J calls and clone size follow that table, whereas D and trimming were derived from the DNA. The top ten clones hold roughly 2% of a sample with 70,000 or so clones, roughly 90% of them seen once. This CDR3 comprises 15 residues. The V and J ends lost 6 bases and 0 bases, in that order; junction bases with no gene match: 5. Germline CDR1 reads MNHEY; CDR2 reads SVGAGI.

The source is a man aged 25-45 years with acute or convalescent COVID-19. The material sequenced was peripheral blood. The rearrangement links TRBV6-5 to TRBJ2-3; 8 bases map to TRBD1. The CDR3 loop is CASSDRTGSTDTQYF. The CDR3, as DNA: TGTGCCAGCAGCGACCGGACAGGGAGCACAGATACGCAGTATTTT.